This record covers a single T cell receptor (beta chain). Its antigen is not identified. The sample belongs to a study of T cells after yellow fever vaccination. Regarding the study as a whole: Abundant bulk-derived clonotypes could contaminate FACS-sorted repertoires. Few clonotypes appeared in both CD4 and CD8 compartments. Clones that expanded after primary vaccination mostly reappeared after the booster (around 96% CD4, 88% CD8).

The length of the CDR3 is 12 residues. The V end lost 4 bases, the J end lost 4 bases, and 10 bases lay between the germline ends. Germline V CDR1 and CDR2: GTSNPN, SVGIG (reference sequence). 5'RACE template switching generated TCR cDNA, adding a universal primer site and UMIs. TCRdb called the 5' RACE reads again in MiXCR, with one record for every CDR3 protein. The sample consists of fewer than 650,000 distinct CDR3 sequences, 20% to 25% of them appearing once. This TCR was sampled from a young man who received the YFV17D yellow fever vaccine. This chain uses TRBV30 with TRBJ1-1; D is undetermined. The sequencing used PBMCs, collected 21 days after the first yellow fever vaccination. Here the CDR3 DNA reads TGTGCCTGGACCGGGTATAGCACTGAAGCTTTCTTT. Translation: CAWTGYSTEAFF.